The clone carrying this T cell receptor (beta chain) showed up just a few times. The data derive from a study of blood T cell repertoires in COVID-19. This CDR3 comprises 14 residues. CDR1 and CDR2 from the germline V gene are LGHDT and YNNKEL (reference sequence). The junction had 7 bases not matched to a gene; V was cut back by 4 bases and J by 6 bases. The authors' processing: Estimated nucleated cell counts came from reference gene primer amplification. Clones were read by immunoSEQ multiplex PCR, and TCRdb kept only the in-frame ones, dropping some. That table supplies the V and J calls and clone size; D and trimming were determined from the DNA. Found here are fewer than 130,000 clones, approximately 80% of them singletons; the top ten hold less than 25%.

This receptor was identified in a man in his 70s with active or convalescent COVID-19. Sequencing was performed on peripheral blood. The chain joins TRBV3-1 (or the pseudogene TRBV3-2) to TRBJ2-3; TRBD2 aligns across 7 bases. CDR3 protein: CASSRRGSEDTQYF. For the CDR3, the DNA is TGTGCCAGCAGCCGGCGGGGGAGTGAGGATACGCAGTATTTT.